What follows is one T cell receptor beta chain and its context. TCRdb passed the 5' RACE reads through MiXCR, listing each CDR3 protein once. The repertoire includes tens of thousands of distinct CDR3 sequences, less than 40% of them detected once, and around 2.3% sits in the top ten. CD25-based Treg depletion was applied to purified naive CD4+ T cells. This CDR3 has 14 residues. Germline V gene lookup returns CDR1 MNHNY and CDR2 SVGAGI (reference sequence). Trimming removed 7 bases at V and 2 bases at J, with 12 bases between. This chain joins TRBV6-6 and TRBJ1-5; maybe TRBD1 (5 bases). This clonotype originated in a female donor with breast cancer. Source material: tumor-infiltrating naive CD4+ T cells sorted from the breast tumor. The subset is: naive CD4+ T cells, CD4+CD45RA+CD25-. The CDR3 protein is CASMAGTGNQPQHF. The CDR3 coding sequence is TGTGCCAGCATGGCCGGGACTGGCAATCAGCCCCAGCATTTT.